This T cell receptor beta chain was captured by sequencing in a study of T cells in Graves' hyperthyroidism and ophthalmopathy. Study information: Sampling of peripheral blood happened at initial diagnosis, prior to any treatment.

This clonotype was detected many times. Authors of the study amplified TCR beta CDR3 regions from RNA transcripts. When the TCR CDR3 underwent first-round RT-PCR, the HTBI primer set was used. TCRdb re-called the multiplex PCR reads through MiXCR, storing one row per CDR3 protein. The sample contains hundreds of thousands of distinct CDR3 sequences, around 40% of which appear only once. Patients aged 18 to 65 had newly diagnosed hyperthyroidism lasting under 2 months. Clinical symptoms, serum thyroxine, TRAb, thyroid ultrasound and orbital computed tomography established diagnosis. Losses at the gene ends were 3 bases for V and 2 bases for J; bases not matched to a gene: 4. The germline gives CDR1 LGHNA, CDR2 YNFKEQ. The CDR3 spans 15 residues.

The sequencing input was blood. The receptor was isolated from a woman between 40 and 50 years old with Graves' hyperthyroidism. V usage is TRBV4-2 and J usage is TRBJ1-2; 9 bases fit TRBD1. The CDR3 region has the DNA TGTGCCAGCAGCCAGGGACAGGGAAAGAACTATGGCTACACCTTC. Amino acid sequence: CASSQGQGKNYGYTF.